Listed below are T cell receptor beta chains from one sample, sequenced in a study of shared clonotypes between healthy human individuals. Generated by immunoSEQ multiplex PCR, the TCRdb table keeps only in-frame clones and is missing some. The sample yields millions of clones, roughly nine tenths seen once. Sequencing was performed on naive CD4+ T cells sorted from blood. The receptors were gathered from a man aged 18-30 years in good health. Each CDR3 is given with its conserved first and last residue. Clone size is stated in some rows and not others, as once, few, many or a class when expanded.

clone_size: -; v_call: TRBV10-3; cdr3_aa: CAISESEGRSSYEQYF
clone_size: -; v_call: TRBV5-4; cdr3_aa: CASSLGREQYF
clone_size: once; v_call: TRBV29-1; cdr3_aa: CSVVGRHNEQFF
clone_size: -; v_call: TRBV2; cdr3_aa: CASTGLVNEQFF
clone_size: -; v_call: TRBV7-2; cdr3_aa: CASSRGGTGELFF
clone_size: -; v_call: TRBV6-1; cdr3_aa: CASSPLSHGYTF
clone_size: -; v_call: TRBV18; cdr3_aa: CASSQQQGNEKLFF
clone_size: -; v_call: TRBV6-5; cdr3_aa: CASSYSRAGELFF
clone_size: once; v_call: TRBV5-4; cdr3_aa: CASSLGGSNQPQHF
clone_size: -; v_call: TRBV6-5; cdr3_aa: CASTRGYTDTQYF
clone_size: -; v_call: TRBV5-5; cdr3_aa: CASSFGTANSYEQYF
clone_size: -; v_call: TRBV6-5; cdr3_aa: CATSRVRVTDTQYF
clone_size: once; v_call: TRBV10-2; cdr3_aa: CASSPGNTIYF
clone_size: once; v_call: TRBV10-3; cdr3_aa: CATGSQGDRETQYF
clone_size: -; v_call: TRBV6-1; cdr3_aa: CASSESLAPGTQYF
clone_size: few; v_call: TRBV30; cdr3_aa: CAWIPGGPGEAFF
clone_size: -; v_call: TRBV7-2; cdr3_aa: CASTLSAVTAQTQYF
clone_size: -; v_call: TRBV7-9; cdr3_aa: CASSLPGEQYF
clone_size: few; v_call: TRBV7-2; cdr3_aa: CASSHRLAGVETQYF
clone_size: -; v_call: TRBV5-1; cdr3_aa: CASSLVASSGNTIYF
clone_size: -; v_call: TRBV28; cdr3_aa: CASSLIPRGYTF
clone_size: -; v_call: TRBV15; cdr3_aa: CATSRGRGGTDTQYF
clone_size: -; v_call: TRBV5-6; cdr3_aa: CASSFPTDNEKLFF
clone_size: -; v_call: TRBV5-1; cdr3_aa: CASSLEQGSSYEQYF
clone_size: -; v_call: TRBV6-1; cdr3_aa: CASGTAGNNSPLHF
clone_size: -; v_call: TRBV6-6; cdr3_aa: CASSYRQGKDEQYF
clone_size: -; v_call: TRBV18; cdr3_aa: CASSPLTGAGEQYF
clone_size: -; v_call: TRBV6-5; cdr3_aa: CASSLGGADRGYTF
clone_size: -; v_call: TRBV19; cdr3_aa: CASRGTASPWGSGNTIYF
clone_size: -; v_call: TRBV5-1; cdr3_aa: CASSLSGTSGGAEKTQYF
clone_size: -; v_call: TRBV30; cdr3_aa: CAWSVAAGEKLFF
clone_size: -; v_call: TRBV14; cdr3_aa: CASSHPAGSYEQYF
clone_size: -; v_call: TRBV10-3; cdr3_aa: CAISEDRVSEAFF
clone_size: -; v_call: TRBV5-1; cdr3_aa: CASSVGVRQNTGELFF
clone_size: -; v_call: TRBV5-1; cdr3_aa: CASSLGGPTNEKLFF